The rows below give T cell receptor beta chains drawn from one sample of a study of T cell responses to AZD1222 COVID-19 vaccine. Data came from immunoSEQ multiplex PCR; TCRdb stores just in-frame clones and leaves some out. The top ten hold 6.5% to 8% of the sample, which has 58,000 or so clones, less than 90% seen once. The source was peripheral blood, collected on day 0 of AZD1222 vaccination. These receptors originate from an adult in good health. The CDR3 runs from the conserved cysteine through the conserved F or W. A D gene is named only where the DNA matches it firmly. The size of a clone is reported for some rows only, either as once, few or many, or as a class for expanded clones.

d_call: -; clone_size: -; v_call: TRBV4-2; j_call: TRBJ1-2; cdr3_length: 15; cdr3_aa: CASSQDPRENYGYTF; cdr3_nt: TGTGCCAGCAGCCAAGATCCCAGGGAGAACTATGGCTACACCTTC
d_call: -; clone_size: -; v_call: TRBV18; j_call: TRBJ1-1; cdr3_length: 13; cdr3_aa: CASSSSGTLEAFF; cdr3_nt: TGTGCCAGCTCATCTTCCGGGACTTTAGAAGCTTTCTTT
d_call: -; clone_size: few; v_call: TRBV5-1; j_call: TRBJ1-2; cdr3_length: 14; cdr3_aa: CASSLWWGGDGYTF; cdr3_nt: TGCGCCAGCAGCTTGTGGTGGGGCGGGGACGGCTACACCTTC
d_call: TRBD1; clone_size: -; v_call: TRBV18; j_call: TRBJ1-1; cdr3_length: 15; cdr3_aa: CASSQQGARNTEAFF; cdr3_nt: TGTGCCAGCTCACAACAGGGGGCGCGAAACACTGAAGCTTTCTTT
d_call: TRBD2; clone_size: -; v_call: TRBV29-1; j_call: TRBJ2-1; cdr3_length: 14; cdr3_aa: CSVVSSGGAGTRFF; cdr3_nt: TGCAGCGTTGTTTCCAGCGGGGGGGCTGGTACCCGGTTCTTC
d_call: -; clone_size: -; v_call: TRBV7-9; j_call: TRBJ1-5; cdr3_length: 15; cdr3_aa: CASRGGKGTDQPQHF; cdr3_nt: TGTGCCAGCAGAGGTGGAAAAGGAACGGATCAGCCCCAGCATTTT
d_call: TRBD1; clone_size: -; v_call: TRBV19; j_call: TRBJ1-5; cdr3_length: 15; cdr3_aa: CASSGTDYSNQPQHF; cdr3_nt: TGTGCCAGTAGTGGGACAGATTATAGCAATCAGCCCCAGCATTTT
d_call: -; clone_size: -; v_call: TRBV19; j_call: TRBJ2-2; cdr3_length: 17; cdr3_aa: CASSKFLLVTNTGELFF; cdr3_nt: TGTGCCAGTAGCAAATTCTTACTAGTGACGAACACCGGGGAGCTGTTTTTT
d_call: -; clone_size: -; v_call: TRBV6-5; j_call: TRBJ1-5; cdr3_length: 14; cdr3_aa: CASSYRGDRQPQHF; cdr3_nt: TGTGCCAGCAGTTACAGGGGGGATCGTCAGCCCCAGCATTTT
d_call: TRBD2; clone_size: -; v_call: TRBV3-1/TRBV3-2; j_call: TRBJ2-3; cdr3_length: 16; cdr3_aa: CASSQDRASGGDTQYF; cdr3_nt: TGTGCCAGCAGCCAAGATAGGGCTAGCGGGGGTGATACGCAGTATTTT
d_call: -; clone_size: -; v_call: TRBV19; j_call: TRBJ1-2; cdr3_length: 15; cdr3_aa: CASRTPLGGNYGYTF; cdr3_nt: TGTGCCAGTCGAACCCCTTTGGGGGGCAACTATGGCTACACCTTC
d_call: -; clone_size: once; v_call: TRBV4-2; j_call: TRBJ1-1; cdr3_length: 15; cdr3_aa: CASSRNAQGNTEAFF; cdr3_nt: TGTGCCAGCAGCCGAAATGCCCAGGGGAACACTGAAGCTTTCTTT
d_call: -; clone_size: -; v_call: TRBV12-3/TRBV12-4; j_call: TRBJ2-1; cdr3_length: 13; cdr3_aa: CASILEALNEQFF; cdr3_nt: TGTGCCAGCATTCTGGAGGCTCTCAATGAGCAGTTCTTC
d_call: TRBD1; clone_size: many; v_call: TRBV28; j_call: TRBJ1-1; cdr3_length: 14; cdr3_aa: CASSSTGARAEAFF; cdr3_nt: TGTGCCAGCAGTTCCACAGGGGCGCGGGCCGAAGCTTTCTTT
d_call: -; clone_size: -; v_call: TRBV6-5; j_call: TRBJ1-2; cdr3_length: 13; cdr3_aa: CASSRSQHYGYTF; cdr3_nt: TGTGCCAGCAGTCGGAGCCAGCACTATGGCTACACCTTC
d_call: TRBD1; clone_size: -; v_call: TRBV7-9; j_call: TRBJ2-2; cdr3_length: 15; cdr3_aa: CASRSWTGGPGELFF; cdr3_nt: TGTGCCAGCAGAAGTTGGACAGGGGGCCCCGGGGAGCTGTTTTTT
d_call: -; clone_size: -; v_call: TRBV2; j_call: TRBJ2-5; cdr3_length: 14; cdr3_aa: CASSTGGHPETQYF; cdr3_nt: TGTGCCAGCTCTACGGGTGGGCACCCGGAGACCCAGTACTTC
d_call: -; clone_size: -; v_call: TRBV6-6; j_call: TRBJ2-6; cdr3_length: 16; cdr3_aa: CASSYEGGSGANVLTF; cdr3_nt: TGTGCCAGCAGTTATGAAGGGGGCTCTGGGGCCAACGTCCTGACTTTC
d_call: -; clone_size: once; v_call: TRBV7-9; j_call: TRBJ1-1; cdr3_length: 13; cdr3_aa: CASSFLSNTEAFF; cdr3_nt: TGTGCCAGCAGCTTCCTATCGAACACTGAAGCTTTCTTT
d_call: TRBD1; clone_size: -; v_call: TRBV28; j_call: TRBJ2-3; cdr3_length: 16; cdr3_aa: CASCRPLTGSMDTQYF; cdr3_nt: TGTGCCAGCTGCCGCCCCCTGACAGGGAGCATGGATACGCAGTATTTT
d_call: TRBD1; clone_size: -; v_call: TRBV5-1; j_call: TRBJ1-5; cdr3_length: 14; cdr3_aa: CASSLTGGNQPQHF; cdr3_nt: TGCGCCAGCAGCTTGACAGGGGGCAATCAGCCCCAGCATTTT
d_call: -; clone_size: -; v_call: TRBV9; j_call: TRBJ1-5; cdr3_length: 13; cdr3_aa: CASSVAQDQPQHF; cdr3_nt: TGTGCCAGCAGCGTAGCTCAGGATCAGCCCCAGCATTTT
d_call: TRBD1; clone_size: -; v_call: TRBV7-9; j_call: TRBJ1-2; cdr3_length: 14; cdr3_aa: CASSLAGGSSGYTF; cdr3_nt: TGTGCCAGCAGCTTAGCAGGGGGCTCGTCAGGCTACACCTTC
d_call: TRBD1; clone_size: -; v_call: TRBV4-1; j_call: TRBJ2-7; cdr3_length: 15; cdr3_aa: CASSRGTGVSYEQYF; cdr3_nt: TGCGCCAGCAGCCGAGGCACAGGGGTCTCCTACGAGCAGTACTTC
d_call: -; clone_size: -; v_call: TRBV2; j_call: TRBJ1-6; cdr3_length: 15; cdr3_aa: CASSAEGRSVSPLHF; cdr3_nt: TGTGCCAGCAGTGCGGAGGGTCGTTCTGTTTCACCCCTCCACTTT
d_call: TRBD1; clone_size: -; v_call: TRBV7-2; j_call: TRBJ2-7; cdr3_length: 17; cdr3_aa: CASSLKFTGTGSYEQYF; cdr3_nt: TGTGCCAGCAGCTTAAAATTTACCGGGACAGGGTCGTACGAGCAGTACTTC
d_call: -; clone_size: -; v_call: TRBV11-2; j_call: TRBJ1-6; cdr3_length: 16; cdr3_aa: CASSLDPGQGNSPLHF; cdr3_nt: TGTGCCAGCAGCTTAGATCCAGGGCAGGGTAATTCACCCCTCCACTTT
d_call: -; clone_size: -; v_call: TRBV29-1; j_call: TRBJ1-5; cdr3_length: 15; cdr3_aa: CSVSLGGSRAQPQHF; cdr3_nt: TGCAGCGTTTCCCTTGGGGGGAGCAGGGCTCAGCCCCAGCATTTT
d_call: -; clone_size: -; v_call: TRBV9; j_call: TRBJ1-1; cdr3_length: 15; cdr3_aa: CASSLTWATNTEAFF; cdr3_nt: TGTGCCAGCTCGCTTACCTGGGCCACGAACACTGAAGCTTTCTTT
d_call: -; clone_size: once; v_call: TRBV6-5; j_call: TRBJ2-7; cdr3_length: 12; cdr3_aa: CASSLGGREQYF; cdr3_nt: TGTGCCAGCAGTTTGGGAGGTCGCGAGCAGTACTTC
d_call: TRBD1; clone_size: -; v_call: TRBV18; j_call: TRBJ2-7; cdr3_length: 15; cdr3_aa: CASSPRIETGIEQYF; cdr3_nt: TGTGCCAGCTCACCACGGATAGAGACAGGGATCGAGCAGTACTTC
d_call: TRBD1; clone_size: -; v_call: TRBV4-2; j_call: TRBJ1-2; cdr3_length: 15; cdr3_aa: CASSLHGQGVYGYTF; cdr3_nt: TGTGCCAGCAGCCTCCACGGACAGGGGGTCTATGGCTACACCTTC
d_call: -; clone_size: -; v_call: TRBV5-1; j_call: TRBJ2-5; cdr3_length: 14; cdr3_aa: CASSWGTGQETQYF; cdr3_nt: TGCGCCAGCAGCTGGGGTACGGGTCAAGAGACCCAGTACTTC
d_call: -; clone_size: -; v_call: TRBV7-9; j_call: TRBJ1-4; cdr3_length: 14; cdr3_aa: CASSLAGGEEKLFF; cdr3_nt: TGTGCCAGCAGCTTAGCAGGGGGGGAGGAAAAACTGTTTTTT
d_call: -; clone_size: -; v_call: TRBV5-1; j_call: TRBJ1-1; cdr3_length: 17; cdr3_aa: CASSLMGPRAHGPEAFF; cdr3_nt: TGCGCCAGCAGCCTAATGGGCCCTCGGGCACACGGTCCTGAAGCTTTCTTT
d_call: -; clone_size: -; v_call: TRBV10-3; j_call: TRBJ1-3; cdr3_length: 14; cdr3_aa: CAISALGSGNTIYF; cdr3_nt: TGTGCCATCAGCGCCCTGGGCTCTGGAAACACCATATATTTT
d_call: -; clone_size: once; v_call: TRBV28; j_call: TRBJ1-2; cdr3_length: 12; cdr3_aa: CASSSTGRGYTF; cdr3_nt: TGTGCCAGCAGTTCGACAGGAAGAGGCTACACCTTC
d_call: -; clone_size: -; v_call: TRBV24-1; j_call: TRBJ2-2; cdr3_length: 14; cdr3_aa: CATSEDRNTGELFF; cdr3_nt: TGTGCCACCAGTGAGGACAGAAACACCGGGGAGCTGTTTTTT
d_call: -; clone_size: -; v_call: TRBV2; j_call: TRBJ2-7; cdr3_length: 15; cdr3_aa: CASSEARDEIYEQYF; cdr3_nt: TGTGCCAGCAGTGAAGCGAGGGACGAAATCTACGAGCAGTACTTC
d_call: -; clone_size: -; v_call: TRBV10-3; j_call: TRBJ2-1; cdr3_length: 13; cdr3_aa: CAISADPLNEQFF; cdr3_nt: TGTGCCATCAGCGCTGACCCGCTCAATGAGCAGTTCTTC
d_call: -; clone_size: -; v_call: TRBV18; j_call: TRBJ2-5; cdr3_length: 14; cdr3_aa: CASFPPGREETQYF; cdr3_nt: TGTGCCAGCTTCCCACCGGGGCGGGAAGAGACCCAGTACTTC
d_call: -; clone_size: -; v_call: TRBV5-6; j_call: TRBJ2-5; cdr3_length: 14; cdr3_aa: CASTDRDGRSTQYF; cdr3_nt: TGTGCCAGCACCGACCGGGACGGAAGGTCCACCCAGTACTTC
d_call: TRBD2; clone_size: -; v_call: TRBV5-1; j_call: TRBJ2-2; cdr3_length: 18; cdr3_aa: CASSQDLTSGANTGELFF; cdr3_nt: TGCGCCAGCAGCCAAGACCTAACTAGCGGGGCGAACACCGGGGAGCTGTTTTTT
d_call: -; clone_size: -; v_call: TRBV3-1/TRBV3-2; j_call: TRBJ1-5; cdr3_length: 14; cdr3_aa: CASSREASNQPQHF; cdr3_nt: TGTGCCAGCAGCCGGGAGGCTAGCAATCAGCCCCAGCATTTT
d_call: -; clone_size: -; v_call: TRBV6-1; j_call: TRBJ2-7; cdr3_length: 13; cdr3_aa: CASSEGPSYEQYF; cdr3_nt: TGTGCCAGCAGTGAAGGTCCCTCCTACGAGCAGTACTTC
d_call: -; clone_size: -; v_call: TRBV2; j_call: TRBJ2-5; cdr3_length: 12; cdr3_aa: CASSSGVETQYF; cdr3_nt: TGTGCCAGCAGTTCAGGGGTAGAGACCCAGTACTTC
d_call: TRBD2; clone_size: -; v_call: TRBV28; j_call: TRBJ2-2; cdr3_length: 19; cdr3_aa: CASSTPPGTSGINTGELFF; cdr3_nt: TGTGCCAGCAGTACTCCCCCCGGGACTAGCGGAATAAACACCGGGGAGCTGTTTTTT
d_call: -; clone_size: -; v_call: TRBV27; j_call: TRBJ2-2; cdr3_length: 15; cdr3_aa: CASSFGTTNTGELFF; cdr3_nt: TGTGCCAGCAGTTTCGGCACGACGAACACCGGGGAGCTGTTTTTT